This record looks at one TCR beta chain sequence and its context. This record comes from a study of blood T cell repertoires in COVID-19. Looking at the study overall: Samples came from the United States, Italy and Spain, spanning acute and convalescent COVID-19. PBMCs, B-cell-depleted T cells, or T cells were the source of the cDNA or gDNA that made up the material.

In the original workflow: Amplification of reference gene primers was used by the study to estimate nucleated cell counts. Clones were read by immunoSEQ multiplex PCR, and TCRdb kept only the in-frame ones, dropping some. From that table come the V and J calls and clone size; the DNA was used to work out D and trimming. The sample holds roughly 250,000 clones, roughly four fifths seen once. Trimming left V 0 bases short and J 6 bases short, with 15 bases between. CDR3 size: 16 residues. The germline V gene has CDR1 LGHNA and CDR2 YSLEER. V is TRBV4-3 and J is TRBJ2-1, with a possible D match to TRBD1 (6 bases). The origin of this receptor is a man aged 45-60 years with active or convalescent COVID-19. The source material was peripheral blood. The CDR3 DNA reads as TGCGCCAGCAGCCAAGAAGCCAGGGGTACCCTCAATGAGCAGTTCTTC. Protein product: CASSQEARGTLNEQFF.